These 10 T cell receptor beta chains were sequenced from one sample in a study of T cells in Graves' hyperthyroidism and ophthalmopathy. The source material, RNA transcripts, was used to amplify TCR beta CDR3 regions. The study used the HTBI primer set for a first-round RT-PCR of the TCR CDR3. TCRdb processed the multiplex PCR reads anew with MiXCR; each CDR3 protein has one entry. The sample contains about 320,000 distinct CDR3 sequences, 16% of which appear only once. Material: blood. The receptors shown here come from a man aged 25 to 40 with Graves' hyperthyroidism.

The chain is built from TRBV19 and TRBJ2-3, with TRBD1 matching over 7 bases. This CDR3 spans 15 amino acids. CDR1 and CDR2 (germline): LNHDA, SQIVND (reference sequence). J was trimmed by 1 base and V by 4 bases; bases with no gene match: 5. The CDR3 DNA is TGTGCCAGTAGTACGGACAGGTCTCGCACAGATACGCAGTATTTT. Its protein product is CASSTDRSRTDTQYF.

The J gene is TRBJ2-5, the V gene TRBV14; TRBD2 is a possible D gene (5 bases). Germline CDR1 is SGHDN and CDR2 is FVKESK. V lost 6 bases and J lost 5, with 16 bases in between. CDR3 length equals 14 residues. The CDR3 here is CASRGRGSWETQYF. CDR3 nucleotide sequence: TGTGCCAGCAGAGGGAGAGGGAGCTGGGAGACCCAGTACTTC.

This clonotype was recorded many times. V and J are TRBV5-6 and TRBJ1-2; possible D gene TRBD1, 5 bases. CDR1 and CDR2 from the germline V gene are SGHDT and YYEEEE. The V end was cut by 2 bases, the J end by 4 bases, with 9 bases between. CDR3 length equals 13 residues. Here the CDR3 reads CASSFKGRYGYTF. The CDR3 DNA sequence: TGTGCCAGCAGCTTTAAGGGGCGCTATGGCTACACCTTC.

V is TRBV28 and J is TRBJ2-3, with 8 bases identical to TRBD2. CDR1 is MDHEN, CDR2 SYDVKM, per germline. Losses at the gene ends were 5 bases for V and 2 bases for J; bases not matched to a gene: 6. The CDR3 is made up of 15 amino acids. CDR3 sequence (DNA): TGTGCCAGCAGTGGGATGACTAGCGACACAGATACGCAGTATTTT. It specifies CASSGMTSDTDTQYF.

J is TRBJ2-5 and V is TRBV6-1; 9 nucleotides align to TRBD1. From germline, CDR1 is MNHNS and CDR2 SASEGT. This CDR3 is 14 amino acids long. V was pared by 8 bases and J by 5 bases, with 9 bases of the junction left unmatched. CDR3 residues: CASGTGRIWETQYF. The CDR3 bases are TGTGCCAGCGGGACAGGGAGGATTTGGGAGACCCAGTACTTC.

This clonotype was counted many times. The gene calls are TRBV12-3 or TRBV12-4 and TRBJ1-5, with D tentatively TRBD1 (5 bases). The ends were cut back, 1 base at V and 9 bases at J, with 16 bases in the middle. The CDR3 extends over 15 amino acids. The CDR3 region is CASSLGEGRSAPQHF. For the CDR3, the DNA is TGTGCCAGCAGTTTAGGAGAGGGACGGTCGGCGCCCCAGCATTTT.

As to this clonotype: One junction end disagrees with the germline gene, perhaps due to a read error. CDR3 DNA: TGTGCCAACAGTTTAGGATCGATGTCGGCGGAGGTCAATGGCTACACCTTC. Amino acids: CANSLGSMSAEVNGYTF. V gene TRBV27 combines with J gene TRBJ1-2; no firm D call. Germline values: CDR1 MNHEY, CDR2 SMNVEV (reference sequence). The CDR3 runs 17 residues.

This clonotype has ten or more counts. V and J are TRBV12-3 or TRBV12-4 and TRBJ2-3; D is perhaps TRBD1 or TRBD2 (5 bases each). The V end was cut by 3 bases, the J end by 2 bases, with 15 bases between. This CDR3 contains 16 residues. The CDR3 nucleotides read TGTGCCAGCAGTTTCCCGGGACCTTCACTCACAGATACGCAGTATTTT. Protein product: CASSFPGPSLTDTQYF.

This chain connects TRBV7-8 to TRBJ1-4; D unresolved. From germline, CDR1 is SGHVS and CDR2 FQNEAQ. The length of the CDR3 is 12 residues. Trimming stripped 3 bases from V and 8 bases from J, with 7 bases between. The CDR3 reads CASSLADEKLFF. For the CDR3, the DNA is TGTGCCAGCAGCTTGGCCGACGAAAAACTGTTTTTT.

This clonotype was seen only a few times. The chain is built from TRBV19 and TRBJ2-1, with 7 bases that match TRBD2. Germline trimming cut 1 base from V and 0 bases from J; bases unmatched to any gene: 6. The V gene's germline CDR1 is LNHDA and CDR2 SQIVND (reference sequence). CDR3 length: 17 amino acids. CDR3 in DNA: TGTGCCAGTAGTATAGGGGCTAGCGGAAGCTCCTACAATGAGCAGTTCTTC. Translating it yields CASSIGASGSSYNEQFF.